These 9 T cell receptor beta chains were sequenced from one sample in a study of siplizumab effects on memory and regulatory T cells. Assay used: immunoSEQ multiplex PCR; TCRdb lists only in-frame clones, some missing. This sample has about 100,000 clones, with approximately 91% found just once. Sequencing was done on a sample of CD4+ T cells sorted from blood. These TCRs come from a human donor in good health. Some clones in this sample may be carry-over from other donors' samples.

V and J are TRBV19 and TRBJ1-1, with D tentatively TRBD1 (6 bases). The CDR3 extends over 16 amino acids. Trimming pared 7 bases from V and 0 bases from J, leaving 18 bases between. In germline, CDR1 is LNHDA, CDR2 SQIVND (reference sequence). CDR3 nucleotide sequence: TGTGCCAGTACCCGAAGGGGGATCCCCATGAACACTGAAGCTTTCTTT. This translates into CASTRRGIPMNTEAFF.

The chain has TRBV5-1 and TRBJ2-3; weak D call: TRBD2 (5 bases). The germline V and J ends were trimmed by 3 bases and 3 bases, with 14 bases remaining between them. The CDR3 has 15 residues. Germline lookup yields CDR1 SGHRS and CDR2 YFSETQ. Written as DNA, the CDR3 is TGCGCCAGCAGCTCTGGCGGCCGGGAAACAGATACGCAGTATTTT. Protein product: CASSSGGRETDTQYF.

V and J are TRBV10-2 and TRBJ1-1, with D perhaps matching TRBD1 (6 bases). V lost 4 bases and J lost 3, with 9 bases in between. This CDR3 has 13 residues. Germline CDR1 reads WSHSY; CDR2 reads SAAADI. The CDR3 DNA is TGCGCCAGCAGTGCCCAGGGGTACACTGAAGCTTTCTTT. Translated, it gives CASSAQGYTEAFF.

This clone was counted only a few times. The chain links TRBV6-1 to TRBJ2-6; no reliable D call. Per the germline V gene, CDR1 is MNHNS and CDR2 is SASEGT. The CDR3 extends over 16 amino acids. V shed 1 base and J shed 1 base, with 8 bases lying between them. The CDR3 DNA sequence: TGTGCCAGCAGTGAAGTTAGAGCTTCTGGGGCCAACGTCCTGACTTTC. This codes for CASSEVRASGANVLTF.

The rearrangement links TRBV27 to TRBJ1-1, with 7 bases identical to TRBD1. V trimming: 2 bases; J trimming: 3 bases; junction bases outside the gene matches: 3. Germline V gene data show CDR1 as MNHEY and CDR2 as SMNVEV (reference sequence). The CDR3 has 14 residues. The CDR3 here is CASSLKGQYTEAFF. CDR3 sequence (DNA): TGTGCCAGCAGTTTAAAGGGACAGTACACTGAAGCTTTCTTT.

The rearrangement uses TRBV6-1 and TRBJ1-2, with TRBD1 identical over 9 bases. Germline V lookup: CDR1 MNHNS, CDR2 SASEGT. The CDR3 contains 13 residues. V dropped 6 bases and J dropped 2; count of bases not matched to a gene: 1. CDR3 nucleotides: TGTGCCAGCAGCGGACAGGGGAACTATGGCTACACCTTC. This gives the protein CASSGQGNYGYTF.

This clone was observed once. The chain uses TRBV6-5 and TRBJ1-1; D is uncertain. This CDR3 contains 15 residues. V was trimmed by 6 bases and J by 0 bases, leaving 14 bases between them. The germline CDR1 and CDR2 sequences are MNHEY and SVGAGI. The CDR3 nucleotides read TGTGCCAGCAGCCCCTCGCTTGGGGTGAACACTGAAGCTTTCTTT. The encoded protein is CASSPSLGVNTEAFF.

This chain connects TRBV9 to TRBJ2-5, with 14 bases fitting TRBD2. Per the germline V gene, CDR1 is SGDLS and CDR2 is YYNGEE. CDR3 size: 16 residues. The trim removed 4 bases at V and 4 bases at J, leaving 6 bases unmatched. The CDR3 nucleotides read TGTGCCAGCAGCATGGGACTAGCGGGAGCCCTAGAGACCCAGTACTTC. Amino acids: CASSMGLAGALETQYF.

The chain employs TRBV10-3 and TRBJ1-1; a possible D gene is TRBD1 (6 bases). This CDR3 contains 13 residues. Trimming took off 4 bases at V and 0 bases at J, with 6 bases between the two ends. Germline assignment: CDR1 ENHRY and CDR2 SYGVKD. CDR3 DNA sequence: TGTGCCATCAGTGGACAGGTGAACACTGAAGCTTTCTTT. Its protein product is CAISGQVNTEAFF.